The T cell receptor (beta chain) under discussion was sequenced for a study of regulatory T cells in long-lasting Graves disease. General study results and limits: A greater number of public clonotypes (around 2,700) was shared by persistent patients than by new patients (roughly 930). The work looked only at peripheral blood and did not look at thyroid tissue.

Assembly of TCR beta libraries relied on iRepertoire HTBI primers together with Arm-PCR of CDR3 regions. TCRdb reprocessed the multiplex PCR reads with MiXCR, giving one entry per CDR3 protein. The data show under 500,000 distinct CDR3 sequences, roughly 20% seen once. CDR3 size: 13 residues. CDR1 is ENHRY and CDR2 is SYGVKD in the germline V gene. Trimming took off 7 bases at V and 7 bases at J, with 16 bases between the two ends. Time point here: persistent/refractory GD, antithyroid drugs over 5 years with positive TRAb. RNA extracted from PBMCs served as the sequencing template. As to this clonotype: The antigen remains undetermined.

J is TRBJ1-2 and V is TRBV10-3; TRBD1 might be the D (6 bases). The sequence was collected from a female donor with Graves disease. Sequenced material: peripheral blood mononuclear cells (PBMCs), taken when the disease was refractory, from a patient treated with antithyroid drugs. The CDR3 sequence is CAITQDRLSGYTF. CDR3 in DNA: TGTGCCATCACCCAAGACAGGCTCAGTGGCTACACCTTC.